Below, 8 T cell receptor beta chains from the same sample are listed, as sequenced in a study of T-cell reconstitution after alpha-beta-depleted transplantation in children. A TCRbeta library incorporating unique molecular identifiers was prepared. A single record per CDR3 protein comes from TCRdb applying MiXCR to the PCR reads. The data show roughly 590,000 distinct CDR3 sequences, roughly 15% seen once. The input for sequencing was PBMCs from the stem cell graft donor, taken from the stem cell graft. These receptor sequences come from a human donor who donated a stem cell graft to a child with acute myeloid leukemia.

The V gene is TRBV12-3 or TRBV12-4, the J gene TRBJ2-2; TRBD1 agrees at 7 bases. The CDR3 sequence is 16 residues long. Trimming at V came to 5 bases and at J to 0 bases, leaving 6 bases not matched to a gene. The CDR3 sequence is CASSPRQGANTGELFF. The CDR3 DNA sequence: TGTGCCAGCAGTCCTCGACAGGGTGCGAACACCGGGGAGCTGTTTTTT.

The chain couples TRBV5-6 to TRBJ1-5; weak D call: TRBD1 (5 bases). Germline V gene data show CDR1 as SGHDT and CDR2 as YYEEEE. The CDR3 has 14 amino acids. The germline V and J ends were trimmed by 2 bases and 3 bases, with 9 bases remaining between them. The CDR3 bases are TGTGCCAGCAGCTTCGGGGCCTCCAATCAGCCCCAGCATTTT. Its translation is CASSFGASNQPQHF.

This clonotype was recorded many times. CDR3 protein: CSAPIYRGHTGELFF. The CDR3 nucleotides are TGCAGTGCTCCTATCTACAGGGGGCACACCGGGGAGCTGTTTTTT. This chain links TRBV20-1 with TRBJ2-2; TRBD1 matches 9 bases. V lost 5 bases, J lost 3 bases, and 7 bases stayed unmatched. The CDR3 is made up of 15 amino acids. CDR1 DFQATT and CDR2 SNEGSKA come from the germline V gene (reference sequence).

This clonotype has more than one count but fewer than ten. The chain uses TRBV5-5 and TRBJ1-6; a possible D gene is TRBD1 (6 bases). Trimming left V 0 bases short and J 7 bases short, with 17 bases between. Germline CDR1 SGHKS, CDR2 YYEKEE (reference sequence). The CDR3 is 17 residues long. CDR3 sequence: CASSLAPRTAANSPLHF. As DNA, the CDR3 is TGTGCCAGCAGCTTGGCCCCGCGGACAGCCGCCAATTCACCCCTCCACTTT. Variable domain in full (rest from reference TRBV5-5 and TRBJ1-6): DAGVTQSPTHLIKTRGQQVTLRCSPISGHKSVSWYQQVLGQGPQFIFQYYEKEERGRGNFPDRFSARQFPNYSSELNVNALLLGDSALYLCASSLAPRTAANSPLHFGNGTRLTVT.

This clonotype was observed many times. This chain links TRBV7-2 with TRBJ1-1; the D is unclear. The CDR3 totals 13 residues. V lost 1 base and J lost 5, with 8 bases in between. Per the germline V gene, CDR1 is SGHTA and CDR2 is FQGNSA. DNA for the CDR3: TGTGCCAGCAGCTTAGTAAAGTCGACTGAAGCTTTCTTT. Residues: CASSLVKSTEAFF.

J is TRBJ2-2 and V is TRBV12-3 or TRBV12-4, with TRBD1 matching 8 bases. V shed 5 bases and J 2 bases; nucleotides not matched to a gene: 7. The CDR3 totals 16 residues. The CDR3 protein is CASSPDRGVNTGELFF. In nucleotides, the CDR3 is TGTGCCAGCAGTCCCGACAGGGGCGTTAACACCGGGGAGCTGTTTTTT.

This clonotype has more than one count but fewer than ten. The chain recombines TRBV7-2 with TRBJ2-5; unclear D gene. Germline V gene data show CDR1 as SGHTA and CDR2 as FQGNSA. With 2 bases removed from V and 5 bases from J, the gap between germline ends came to 21 bases. CDR3 size: 17 residues. As DNA, the CDR3 is TGTGCCAGCAGCTTAACTCCCCAAACCTGGCTGGGGGAGACCCAGTACTTC. Protein product: CASSLTPQTWLGETQYF. The whole variable domain, filled in from reference TRBV7-2 and TRBJ2-5, reads GAGVSQSPSNKVTEKGKDVELRCDPISGHTALYWYRQSLGQGLEFLIYFQGNSAPDKSGLPSDRFSAERTGGSVSTLTIQRTQQEDSAVYLCASSLTPQTWLGETQYFGPGTRLLVL.

This chain links TRBV20-1 with TRBJ2-1; 12 bases are shared with TRBD2. With 4 bases clipped from V and 3 bases from J, the junction kept 4 bases outside the gene matches. The CDR3 runs 15 residues. Germline loops: CDR1 DFQATT, CDR2 SNEGSKA (reference sequence). The CDR3 region is CSATRLAGDYNEQFF. Here the CDR3 DNA reads TGCAGTGCTACACGACTAGCGGGGGACTACAATGAGCAGTTCTTC.